Listed below are T cell receptor beta chains from one sample, sequenced in a study of siplizumab effects on memory and regulatory T cells. Assay used: immunoSEQ multiplex PCR; TCRdb lists only in-frame clones, some missing. Among more than 95,000 clones, about 94% were seen once, and the ten largest hold roughly 0.59%. Sequenced input: Tregs sorted from blood. The source of these receptors is a human donor in good health. Each CDR3 is given with its conserved first and last residue. A D gene is named only where the DNA matches it firmly. Clone size is shown for a subset of rows, as once, few, many or a class of expanded clone.

j_gene: TRBJ2-2; abundance: few; d_gene: TRBD2; v_gene: TRBV7-3; CDR3nt: TGTGCCAGCAGCTTTACCGGGACTAGCGGGAGGTCGAACACCGGGGAGCTGTTTTTT; CDR3aa: CASSFTGTSGRSNTGELFF
j_gene: TRBJ1-1; abundance: few; d_gene: TRBD1; v_gene: TRBV19; CDR3nt: TGTGCCACCCACAGGGGAAACACTGAAGCTTTCTTT; CDR3aa: CATHRGNTEAFF
j_gene: TRBJ2-1; abundance: NA; d_gene: NA; v_gene: TRBV2; CDR3nt: TGTGCCAGCAGTAGATCGCTTACGGACAGTTCCTCCTACAATGAGCAGTTCTTC; CDR3aa: CASSRSLTDSSSYNEQFF
j_gene: TRBJ1-2; abundance: NA; d_gene: NA; v_gene: TRBV25-1; CDR3nt: TGTGCCAGCAGCGGGGGAATAAGTGGCTATGGCTACACCTTC; CDR3aa: CASSGGISGYGYTF
j_gene: TRBJ1-1; abundance: NA; d_gene: TRBD1; v_gene: TRBV6-1; CDR3nt: TGTGCCAGCAGTGTACAGGGGTACACTGAAGCTTTCTTT; CDR3aa: CASSVQGYTEAFF
j_gene: TRBJ2-3; abundance: NA; d_gene: TRBD2; v_gene: TRBV7-9; CDR3nt: TGTGCCAGCAGCACCCAAGCGACTAGCGGGGAGGATACGCAGTATTTT; CDR3aa: CASSTQATSGEDTQYF
j_gene: TRBJ1-1; abundance: NA; d_gene: NA; v_gene: TRBV6-5; CDR3nt: TGTGCCAGCAGCCCCAGGGCTCCCAGGGACACTGAAGCTTTCTTT; CDR3aa: CASSPRAPRDTEAFF
j_gene: TRBJ1-2; abundance: NA; d_gene: NA; v_gene: TRBV5-1; CDR3nt: TGCGCCAGCAGCTTGAAGACAACGGGCGGCTACACCTTC; CDR3aa: CASSLKTTGGYTF
j_gene: TRBJ1-3; abundance: NA; d_gene: TRBD1; v_gene: TRBV19; CDR3nt: TGTGCCAGTAGTTCGTTTAGGGGGCCTGGAAACACCATATATTTT; CDR3aa: CASSSFRGPGNTIYF
j_gene: TRBJ1-2; abundance: NA; d_gene: TRBD1; v_gene: TRBV30; CDR3nt: TGTGCCTGGAGCCCCAGACAGGGAGGGATCTATGGCTACACCTTC; CDR3aa: CAWSPRQGGIYGYTF
j_gene: TRBJ2-3; abundance: NA; d_gene: TRBD2; v_gene: TRBV11-2; CDR3nt: TGTGCCAGCAGGCGGACTAGCGGGGGCCGCGGAGGCACAGATACGCAGTATTTT; CDR3aa: CASRRTSGGRGGTDTQYF
j_gene: TRBJ2-7; abundance: NA; d_gene: TRBD2; v_gene: TRBV14; CDR3nt: TGTGCCAGCAGCCAAGGACTAGCGGGAGACGAGCAGTACTTC; CDR3aa: CASSQGLAGDEQYF
j_gene: TRBJ1-5; abundance: NA; d_gene: TRBD1; v_gene: TRBV6-1; CDR3nt: TGTGCCAGCAGGATGACAGGGCTGGGGAATCAGCCCCAGCATTTT; CDR3aa: CASRMTGLGNQPQHF
j_gene: TRBJ2-7; abundance: NA; d_gene: NA; v_gene: TRBV6-5; CDR3nt: TGTGCCAGCAGTTACTCAGGGGGTCGAACCTACGAGCAGTACTTC; CDR3aa: CASSYSGGRTYEQYF
j_gene: TRBJ1-2; abundance: NA; d_gene: NA; v_gene: TRBV14; CDR3nt: TGTGCCAGCAGCCGGCCTGGAAGCTTACACTATGGCTACACCTTC; CDR3aa: CASSRPGSLHYGYTF
j_gene: TRBJ2-7; abundance: NA; d_gene: NA; v_gene: TRBV20-1; CDR3nt: TGCAGTGCTCAAATCTACGAGCAGTACTTC; CDR3aa: CSAQIYEQYF
j_gene: TRBJ2-5; abundance: NA; d_gene: NA; v_gene: TRBV11-3; CDR3nt: TGTGCCAGCAGCTTAGGCTTCGACCAAGAGACCCAGTACTTC; CDR3aa: CASSLGFDQETQYF
j_gene: TRBJ2-3; abundance: NA; d_gene: TRBD2; v_gene: TRBV5-8; CDR3nt: TGTGCCAGCAGCCTCAAGCGGCGAACTAGCGGGAGTCTAGATACGCAGTATTTT; CDR3aa: CASSLKRRTSGSLDTQYF